The 9 T cell receptor beta chains listed next were all sequenced from one sample in a study of a mutant IDH1 vaccine in newly diagnosed glioma (dated by TCRdb to about 2021). These receptors' targets are unknown. The intended sense of this specimen's time point label: week 23, last vaccination. Every vaccine dose consisted of 300 ug of a 20-mer mutant IDH1 peptide in Montanide, administered subcutaneously together with topical imiquimod. Library preparation used the immunoSEQ multiplex PCR assay. The source is immuneACCESS, and TCRdb retained only in-frame sequences with V and J called. Part of the clones is not carried over; for the studies checked, unresolved V genes explain less than half of this, and the remainder is unexplained. Counted in this sample were some 40,000 clones; roughly 81% of them appeared once. The ten largest account for 5% to 6.5% of the sample. The sample in question was PBMCs, obtained from a glioma patient whose treatment included an IDH1 peptide vaccine. All receptors come from a man aged 40-55 years with glioma.

By proportion, this clone is medium-sized. This chain joins TRBV25-1 and TRBJ1-5; possible D gene TRBD1, 5 bases. The CDR3 is 14 amino acids. Germline loops: CDR1 MGHDK, CDR2 SYGVNS. V was clipped by 2 bases and J by 3 bases, with 8 bases between them. For the CDR3, the DNA is TGTGCCAGCAGTGAAGGGGGAGTCAATCAGCCCCAGCATTTT. This codes for CASSEGGVNQPQHF.

This clone was seen a handful of times. The chain employs TRBV4-1 and TRBJ1-5; weak D call: TRBD1 (6 bases). V dropped 1 base and J dropped 4 bases, with 11 bases sitting between them. The V gene's germline CDR1 is MGHRA and CDR2 YSYEKL. CDR3 length: 15 amino acids. Written as DNA, the CDR3 is TGCGCCAGCAGCCAAGTGAGGGACAAAAATCAGCCCCAGCATTTT. Its protein is CASSQVRDKNQPQHF.

The gene calls are TRBV11-2 and TRBJ1-6; the D is unclear. Trimming took off 3 bases at V and 9 bases at J, with 9 bases between the two ends. Germline assignment: CDR1 SGHAT and CDR2 FQNNGV. The CDR3 is made up of 13 amino acids. CDR3 protein: CASSFGLGSPLHF. CDR3 nucleotides: TGTGCCAGCAGCTTTGGGTTAGGTTCACCCCTCCACTTT.

This rearrangement joins TRBV5-1 to TRBJ1-2; TRBD1 aligns across 8 bases. CDR3 size: 18 residues. Trimming at V came to 2 bases and at J to 0 bases, leaving 12 bases not matched to a gene. The germline gives CDR1 SGHRS, CDR2 YFSETQ. CDR3 DNA: TGCGCCAGCAGCTTCGGACAGGGAGCCCTCTTAGCTAACTATGGCTACACCTTC. It yields the protein CASSFGQGALLANYGYTF.

The chain couples TRBV10-1 to TRBJ2-2, with 13 bases fitting TRBD2. CDR1 and CDR2 (germline): WNHNN, SYGVQD (reference sequence). The CDR3 spans 19 residues. V lost 0 bases to trimming and J lost 4 bases; unmatched junction nucleotides: 8. CDR3: CASSESGTSGVPATGELFF. CDR3 bases: TGCGCCAGCAGTGAGTCTGGGACTAGCGGGGTACCCGCCACCGGGGAGCTGTTTTTT.

The chain uses TRBV5-6 and TRBJ2-7; TRBD2 matches 7 bases. Germline V gene lookup returns CDR1 SGHDT and CDR2 YYEEEE. The V gene end was trimmed by 2 bases and the J gene end by 6 bases; junction bases not matched to a gene: 8. The CDR3 covers 14 residues. The CDR3 coding sequence is TGTGCCAGCAGCTTTCCGGGGGGAAACGGCGAGCAGTACTTC. The encoded protein is CASSFPGGNGEQYF.

The rearrangement links TRBV28 to TRBJ2-3, with TRBD2 identical over 9 bases. Germline V gene data show CDR1 as MDHEN and CDR2 as SYDVKM. This CDR3 is built from 15 residues. V lost 4 bases to trimming and J lost 4 bases; unmatched junction nucleotides: 6. In DNA form, the CDR3 reads TGTGCCAGCAGTTCTAGCGGGGCCAGGGCAGATACGCAGTATTTT. It is translated as CASSSSGARADTQYF.

The chain combines TRBV10-1 with TRBJ2-3; D not resolved. CDR1 and CDR2 from the germline V gene are WNHNN and SYGVQD (reference sequence). This CDR3 is built from 15 residues. The ends were cut back, 1 base at V and 0 bases at J, with 8 bases in the middle. The CDR3 region has the DNA TGCGCCAGCAGTGAGTTTTCCTTTAGCACAGATACGCAGTATTTT. Its protein is CASSEFSFSTDTQYF.

The rearrangement joins TRBV27 to TRBJ1-5; weak D call: TRBD1 (5 bases). The CDR3 sequence is 14 residues long. CDR1 MNHEY and CDR2 SMNVEV come from the germline V gene (reference sequence). Trimming pared 6 bases from V and 6 bases from J, leaving 15 bases between. CDR3 DNA sequence: TGTGCCAGCAGCCCGTCGGGGGTGAGTCAGCCCCAGCATTTT. Amino acid sequence: CASSPSGVSQPQHF.